Listed below are T cell receptor beta chains from one sample, sequenced in a study of shared clonotypes between healthy human individuals. Sequencing used immunoSEQ multiplex PCR; TCRdb keeps in-frame clones, though not all of them. Here the sample spans about 990,000 clones, approximately 78% being singletons. The specimen sequenced was memory CD4+ T cells from PBMCs. The receptors were gathered from a man between 18 and 35 years old in good health. Some clones in this sample may be carry-over from other donors' samples. The CDR3 runs from the conserved cysteine through the conserved F or W. Fields, in order: clone size, CDR3 length, D gene, V gene, J gene, CDR3 protein, CDR3 DNA. A D gene is named only where the DNA matches it firmly. Part of the rows lack a size; the others show once, few, many or a class for expanded clones.

clone_size: NA
cdr3_length: 14
d_call: NA
v_call: TRBV6-1
j_call: TRBJ2-7
cdr3_aa: CASNVFGVYYEQYF
cdr3_nt: TGTGCCAGCAATGTGTTTGGAGTTTACTACGAGCAGTACTTC

clone_size: NA
cdr3_length: 17
d_call: NA
v_call: TRBV6-1
j_call: TRBJ2-7
cdr3_aa: CASSESLNRAGDYEQYF
cdr3_nt: TGTGCCAGCAGTGAGTCGTTGAACAGGGCCGGGGATTACGAGCAGTACTTC

clone_size: NA
cdr3_length: 11
d_call: NA
v_call: TRBV20-1
j_call: TRBJ1-2
cdr3_aa: CSAPRRDGYTF
cdr3_nt: TGCAGTGCCCCGAGGCGGGATGGCTACACCTTC

clone_size: NA
cdr3_length: 15
d_call: NA
v_call: TRBV5-1
j_call: TRBJ1-1
cdr3_aa: CASSDNTSPNTEAFF
cdr3_nt: TGCGCCAGCAGCGATAACACCAGCCCGAACACTGAAGCTTTCTTT

clone_size: NA
cdr3_length: 14
d_call: NA
v_call: TRBV6-1
j_call: TRBJ1-1
cdr3_aa: CASTQARQNTEAFF
cdr3_nt: TGTGCCAGCACTCAGGCCAGACAGAACACTGAAGCTTTCTTT

clone_size: NA
cdr3_length: 14
d_call: NA
v_call: TRBV9
j_call: TRBJ1-3
cdr3_aa: CASSASSSGNTIYF
cdr3_nt: TGTGCCAGCAGCGCCAGTAGCTCTGGAAACACCATATATTTT

clone_size: NA
cdr3_length: 14
d_call: TRBD2
v_call: TRBV9
j_call: TRBJ2-1
cdr3_aa: CASSVVASGTEQFF
cdr3_nt: TGTGCCAGCAGCGTAGTCGCTAGCGGTACCGAGCAGTTCTTC

clone_size: NA
cdr3_length: 13
d_call: NA
v_call: TRBV5-1
j_call: TRBJ1-4
cdr3_aa: CASTRDGNEKLFF
cdr3_nt: TGCGCCAGTACGCGGGACGGAAATGAAAAACTGTTTTTT

clone_size: NA
cdr3_length: 13
d_call: NA
v_call: TRBV28
j_call: TRBJ1-1
cdr3_aa: CASSPPGNTEAFF
cdr3_nt: TGTGCCAGCAGTCCCCCGGGAAACACTGAAGCTTTCTTT

clone_size: NA
cdr3_length: 12
d_call: NA
v_call: TRBV19
j_call: TRBJ1-2
cdr3_aa: CASSITGYGYTF
cdr3_nt: TGTGCCAGTAGTATCACGGGCTATGGCTACACCTTC

clone_size: few
cdr3_length: 15
d_call: NA
v_call: TRBV19
j_call: TRBJ1-1
cdr3_aa: CASSSGGGRRTEAFF
cdr3_nt: TGTGCCAGCTCCTCCGGCGGGGGGCGCCGGACTGAAGCTTTCTTT

clone_size: NA
cdr3_length: 16
d_call: NA
v_call: TRBV4-2
j_call: TRBJ1-2
cdr3_aa: CASSQEGGAGNYGYTF
cdr3_nt: TGTGCCAGCAGCCAAGAAGGGGGGGCGGGTAACTATGGCTACACCTTC

clone_size: once
cdr3_length: 14
d_call: NA
v_call: TRBV28
j_call: TRBJ1-3
cdr3_aa: CASGTAFSGNTIYF
cdr3_nt: TGCGCCAGCGGTACGGCCTTCTCTGGAAACACCATATATTTT

clone_size: NA
cdr3_length: 16
d_call: TRBD2
v_call: TRBV7-2
j_call: TRBJ2-1
cdr3_aa: CASSSSGLANYNEQFF
cdr3_nt: TGTGCCAGCAGCTCGTCAGGACTAGCGAACTACAATGAGCAGTTCTTC

clone_size: NA
cdr3_length: 13
d_call: NA
v_call: TRBV2
j_call: TRBJ1-1
cdr3_aa: CASSTGMGAEAFF
cdr3_nt: TGTGCCAGCAGCACTGGGATGGGCGCTGAAGCTTTCTTT

clone_size: many
cdr3_length: 13
d_call: NA
v_call: TRBV7-9
j_call: TRBJ2-7
cdr3_aa: CASRPTGLGEQYF
cdr3_nt: TGTGCCAGCAGGCCCACAGGGTTGGGCGAGCAGTACTTC

clone_size: NA
cdr3_length: 15
d_call: NA
v_call: TRBV6-6
j_call: TRBJ2-2
cdr3_aa: CASSYSGLNTGELFF
cdr3_nt: TGTGCCAGCAGTTACTCTGGCCTGAACACCGGGGAGCTGTTTTTT